One sample yielded the 4 T cell receptor beta chains listed below, sequenced in a study of control samples from healthy donors and cancer patients. TCRdb keeps only in-frame clones here, not all; method: immunoSEQ multiplex PCR. This sample carries roughly 120,000 clones, around 88% of them seen once, and the ten largest clones take 3.4%. The sample consisted of blood. Receptors originate from a man aged 40-49 years in good health.

In its sample, this clone was seen once. This sequence joins TRBV7-2 and TRBJ2-5; TRBD2 agrees at 16 bases. The ends lost 2 bases at V and 6 bases at J; junction bases unmatched: 6. The germline V gene has CDR1 SGHTA and CDR2 FQGNSA. CDR3 length: 17 amino acids. In DNA form, the CDR3 reads TGTGCCAGCAGCTTACAGGGACTAGCGGGGGGGCAGAAGACCCAGTACTTC. This codes for CASSLQGLAGGQKTQYF.

The V and J genes are TRBV5-1 and TRBJ2-2; D is perhaps TRBD1 or TRBD2 (5 bases each). In germline, CDR1 is SGHRS, CDR2 YFSETQ. The CDR3 is made up of 16 amino acids. Between the trimmed V and J ends, which lost 4 bases and 0 bases, there was a span of 13 bases. CDR3: CASSPGTYANTGELFF. CDR3 nucleotides: TGCGCCAGCAGCCCCGGGACGTACGCGAACACCGGGGAGCTGTTTTTT.

The V call is TRBV25-1, the J call TRBJ1-3; unclear D gene. The CDR3 sequence is 12 residues long. V shed 11 bases and J shed 4 bases, with 12 bases lying between them. Germline CDR1 reads MGHDK; CDR2 reads SYGVNS. CDR3 nucleotide sequence: TGTGCCGCTTCGGGGTCGGGAAACACCATATATTTT. Translating it yields CAASGSGNTIYF.

V gene TRBV30 combines with J gene TRBJ2-2, with 8 bases fitting TRBD1. The CDR3 runs to 14 residues. Losses at the gene ends were 2 bases for V and 6 bases for J; bases not matched to a gene: 5. CDR1 and CDR2 from the germline V gene are GTSNPN and SVGIG (reference sequence). Here the CDR3 reads CAWSSTGASGELFF. The CDR3 DNA is TGTGCCTGGAGTTCGACAGGGGCATCCGGGGAGCTGTTTTTT. Drawing the rest from reference TRBV30 and TRBJ2-2, the complete variable domain is SQTIHQWPATLVQPVGSPLSLECTVEGTSNPNLYWYRQAAGRGLQLLFYSVGIGQISSEVPQNLSASRPQDRQFILSSKKLLLSDSGFYLCAWSSTGASGELFFGEGSRLTVL.